Listed here are 25 T cell receptor beta chains from one sample, sequenced in a study of shared clonotypes between healthy human individuals. The method was immunoSEQ multiplex PCR; TCRdb's version includes in-frame clones alone and lacks a portion of them. The table shows 2 million to 2.5 million clones, with nearly 97% occurring only once. Input material: naive CD4+ T cells sorted from blood. Subset in this sample: CD45RA+ positively selected. The source of these receptors is a man aged 18 to 29 in good health.

This chain links TRBV5-1 with TRBJ2-5, with TRBD2 matching 15 bases. The trim removed 4 bases at V and 2 bases at J, leaving 6 bases unmatched. Germline V gene lookup returns CDR1 SGHRS and CDR2 YFSETQ. The CDR3 sequence is 17 residues long. The DNA of the CDR3 is TGCGCCAGCAGCATCGGGACTAGCGGGGGGATACAAGAGACCCAGTACTTC. This gives the protein CASSIGTSGGIQETQYF.

The CDR3, as DNA: TGCGCCAGCGCGACAGGGGGTTTCTACGAGCAGTACTTC. Translated, it gives CASATGGFYEQYF. This sequence joins TRBV5-1 and TRBJ2-7, with 9 nucleotides matching TRBD1. The V gene's germline CDR1 is SGHRS and CDR2 YFSETQ. This CDR3 has 13 residues. The ends lost 7 bases at V and 3 bases at J; junction bases unmatched: 5.

In its sample, this clone was seen once. In DNA form, the CDR3 reads TGTGCCAGCGGCGGACAGGGTAATCAGCCCCAGCATTTT. It codes for CASGGQGNQPQHF. This chain connects TRBV2 to TRBJ1-5, with 8 nucleotides matching TRBD1. The CDR3 sequence is 13 residues long. V lost 8 bases, J lost 4 bases, and 4 bases stayed unmatched. Germline values: CDR1 SNHLY, CDR2 FYNNEI. The variable domain in full, with the rest retrieved from reference TRBV2 and TRBJ1-5, is EPEVTQTPSHQVTQMGQEVILRCVPISNHLYFYWYRQILGQKVEFLVSFYNNEISEKSEIFDDQFSVERPDGSNFTLKIRSTKLEDSAMYFCASGGQGNQPQHFGDGTRLSIL.

The chain recombines TRBV19 with TRBJ1-3, with D tentatively TRBD1 (6 bases). Per germline, CDR1 LNHDA and CDR2 SQIVND (reference sequence). V was pared by 8 bases and J by 3 bases, with 14 bases between. There are 14 residues in the CDR3. CDR3 in DNA: TGTGCCAGTGGCCCGGGGGGCTTTGGAAACACCATATATTTT. Its protein product is CASGPGGFGNTIYF.

As regards this clone: This CDR3 is also generated by other DNA sequences in the sample. The chain is built from TRBV29-1 and TRBJ2-1; D is possibly TRBD1 (5 bases). Deletions cut 6 bases from V and 0 bases from J, with 9 bases between. The germline gives CDR1 SQVTM, CDR2 ANQGSEA. There are 13 residues in the CDR3. The CDR3 spells CSVRTSSYNEQFF. CDR3 bases: TGCAGCGTGAGGACAAGCTCCTACAATGAGCAGTTCTTC.

The chain couples TRBV7-2 to TRBJ2-5; 9 bases are shared with TRBD2. Germline assignment: CDR1 SGHTA and CDR2 FQGNSA. The trim removed 2 bases at V and 3 bases at J, leaving 7 bases unmatched. The CDR3 runs 16 residues. DNA of the CDR3: TGTGCCAGCAGCTTAAGTAGCGGGGGCTCAGAAGAGACCCAGTACTTC. Its protein product is CASSLSSGGSEETQYF.

The gene calls are TRBV10-3 and TRBJ1-5, with 8 positions matching TRBD1. CDR1 and CDR2 (germline): ENHRY, SYGVKD. The CDR3 covers 13 residues. J gave up 6 bases and V 9 bases, and 7 bases lay outside the gene matches. The CDR3 DNA follows: TGTGCCATTCGCAGGGGGCTATTTCAGCCCCAGCATTTT. Its translation is CAIRRGLFQPQHF.

This chain joins TRBV4-1 and TRBJ2-3; 8 bases map to TRBD1. In germline, CDR1 is MGHRA, CDR2 YSYEKL. CDR3 length: 14 amino acids. Trimming removed 6 bases from V and 3 bases from J; junction bases left unmatched: 5. The CDR3 DNA reads TGCGCCAGCAGACCGGGACAGGCAACAGATACGCAGTATTTT. Translating it yields CASRPGQATDTQYF.

The chain has TRBV18 and TRBJ2-7; 7 bases map to TRBD1. Germline assignment: CDR1 KGHSH and CDR2 LQKENI. V shed 4 bases, J shed 2 bases, and the junction held 8 bases outside the gene matches. CDR3 length: 15 amino acids. For the CDR3, the DNA is TGTGCCAGCTCACTACTATTCGGGACAGCCTACGAGCAGTACTTC. Protein sequence: CASSLLFGTAYEQYF.

As to this clone: This same CDR3 is encoded by further DNA sequences in the sample. This chain joins TRBV5-1 and TRBJ2-7; the D is unclear. In germline, CDR1 is SGHRS, CDR2 YFSETQ. The CDR3 spans 13 residues. The V end was cut by 0 bases, the J end by 0 bases, with 4 bases between. The CDR3 spells CASSLASSYEQYF. In DNA, the CDR3 is TGCGCCAGCAGCTTGGCTAGCTCCTACGAGCAGTACTTC.

V and J are TRBV5-4 and TRBJ1-2, with 10 bases aligning to TRBD1. The CDR3 sequence is 15 residues long. V was pared by 4 bases and J by 7 bases, with 10 bases of the junction left unmatched. Germline values: CDR1 SGHNT, CDR2 YYREEE (reference sequence). The CDR3 spells CASSRYTGQGGGYTF. CDR3 nucleotide sequence: TGTGCCAGCAGCCGATACACCGGACAGGGGGGTGGCTACACCTTC.

The V call is TRBV5-1, the J call TRBJ2-7; D gene uncertain. Germline V lookup: CDR1 SGHRS, CDR2 YFSETQ. The CDR3 has 13 residues. With 3 bases removed from V and 2 bases from J, the gap between germline ends came to 9 bases. CDR3 DNA sequence: TGCGCCAGCAGCTATTACAACGCCTACGAGCAGTACTTC. It codes for CASSYYNAYEQYF.

The chain employs TRBV18 and TRBJ2-5, with 14 bases identical to TRBD2. Germline V gene sequence: CDR1 KGHSH, CDR2 LQKENI. The CDR3 covers 19 residues. The V gene end was trimmed by 3 bases and the J gene end by 8 bases; junction bases not matched to a gene: 17. The CDR3, as DNA: TGTGCCAGCTCACCTTTCGGACTAGCGGGAGGACTATCAGGTGGTACCCAGTACTTC. This translates into CASSPFGLAGGLSGGTQYF.

The rearrangement joins TRBV6-1 to TRBJ2-7; 8 bases align to TRBD1. Looked up from germline, CDR1 is MNHNS and CDR2 is SASEGT. V trimming: 6 bases; J trimming: 4 bases; junction bases outside the gene matches: 8. The CDR3 covers 14 residues. This CDR3 is CASRGQGARYEQYF. In nucleotides, the CDR3 is TGTGCCAGCAGGGGTCAGGGGGCTCGATACGAGCAGTACTTC.

Worth noting for this clone: This CDR3 is also generated by other DNA sequences in the sample. The V gene is TRBV2, the J gene TRBJ2-3; TRBD1 agrees at 10 bases. The CDR3 extends over 15 amino acids. Germline assignment: CDR1 SNHLY and CDR2 FYNNEI. V lost 5 bases to trimming and J lost 4 bases; unmatched junction nucleotides: 6. Here the CDR3 DNA reads TGTGCCAGCAGTTCCGGGACAGGGGCAGCAGATACGCAGTATTTT. Amino acid sequence: CASSSGTGAADTQYF. The entire variable domain, with the rest obtained from reference TRBV2 and TRBJ2-3, is as follows: EPEVTQTPSHQVTQMGQEVILRCVPISNHLYFYWYRQILGQKVEFLVSFYNNEISEKSEIFDDQFSVERPDGSNFTLKIRSTKLEDSAMYFCASSSGTGAADTQYFGPGTRLTVL.

This chain connects TRBV15 to TRBJ1-5, with a possible D match to TRBD1 (5 bases). Trimming removed 5 bases from V and 1 base from J, with 12 bases in between. Per the germline V gene, CDR1 is LNHNV and CDR2 is YYDKDF (reference sequence). This CDR3 is built from 15 residues. The CDR3 spells CATSDGAESNQPQHF. CDR3 coding DNA: TGTGCCACCAGCGATGGGGCAGAAAGCAATCAGCCCCAGCATTTT.

The chain uses TRBV11-2 and TRBJ1-2; D call uncertain. The V and J ends lost 7 bases and 8 bases respectively, with 11 bases between them. Germline V gene lookup returns CDR1 SGHAT and CDR2 FQNNGV. This CDR3 comprises 11 residues. The CDR3, as DNA: TGTGCCAGCACCGCAGTAGGGGGCTACACCTTC. This sequence encodes CASTAVGGYTF.

This sequence joins TRBV6-5 and TRBJ1-1; 8 bases fit TRBD1. The germline CDR1 and CDR2 sequences are MNHEY and SVGAGI. V shed 6 bases and J 4 bases; nucleotides not matched to a gene: 10. The CDR3 is 15 residues long. Written as DNA, the CDR3 is TGTGCCAGCAGCGCCGACAGGGGCGGGGGCACTGAAGCTTTCTTT. Encoded protein: CASSADRGGGTEAFF.

This chain joins TRBV19 and TRBJ2-1, with 10 bases fitting TRBD2. Germline V lookup: CDR1 LNHDA, CDR2 SQIVND (reference sequence). The CDR3 is made up of 15 amino acids. J gave up 6 bases and V 2 bases, and 4 bases lay outside the gene matches. The CDR3 sequence is CASSISSGSFNEQFF. DNA of the CDR3: TGTGCCAGTAGTATATCTAGCGGGAGTTTCAATGAGCAGTTCTTC.

This clone has just a few counts. This chain links TRBV30 with TRBJ1-1; D is ambiguous. The germline V and J ends were trimmed by 4 bases and 4 bases, with 16 bases remaining between them. This CDR3 is built from 14 residues. From germline, CDR1 is GTSNPN and CDR2 SVGIG (reference sequence). CDR3 bases: TGTGCCTGGACCCGGGTAGGTTGGAGCACTGAAGCTTTCTTT. As protein: CAWTRVGWSTEAFF.

DNA for the CDR3: TGTGCCAGCACATCCGAGGGGGGGATCTACGAGCAGTACTTC. This codes for CASTSEGGIYEQYF. The rearrangement joins TRBV28 to TRBJ2-7; weak D call: TRBD2 (7 bases). V shed 7 bases and J shed 3 bases, with 16 bases lying between them. CDR1 and CDR2 from the germline V gene are MDHEN and SYDVKM. The CDR3 is 14 amino acids. The complete variable domain, with remaining parts taken from reference TRBV28 and TRBJ2-7, reads DVKVTQSSRYLVKRTGEKVFLECVQDMDHENMFWYRQDPGLGLRLIYFSYDVKMKEKGDIPEGYSVSREKKERFSLILESASTNQTSMYLCASTSEGGIYEQYFGPGTRLTVT.

Remarks on this clone: This CDR3 is missing its conserved last phenylalanine or tryptophan, likely due to a read error. The DNA is omitted, as the CDR3 cannot be located on it reliably, and the CDR3 follows TCRdb's listing. The rearrangement joins TRBV6-1 to TRBJ1-2. Termini included, the CDR3 measures 11 amino acids. Germline CDR1 reads MNHNS; CDR2 reads SASEGT. CDR3: CASSSLGGVAI.

CDR3: CASSPDRGTYEQYF. As DNA, the CDR3 is TGCGCCAGCAGCCCCGACAGGGGGACCTACGAGCAGTACTTC. The chain combines TRBV4-1 with TRBJ2-7, with TRBD1 matching 9 bases. The junction had 3 bases not matched to a gene; V was cut back by 4 bases and J by 2 bases. The length of the CDR3 is 14 residues. CDR1 MGHRA and CDR2 YSYEKL come from the germline V gene.

V is TRBV28 and J is TRBJ1-2; D is uncertain. Germline V gene data show CDR1 as MDHEN and CDR2 as SYDVKM. Trimming removed 3 bases from V and 1 base from J, with 6 bases in between. This CDR3 has 13 residues. CDR3 sequence: CASSFDLNYGYTF. The CDR3 DNA sequence: TGTGCCAGCAGTTTCGATCTTAACTATGGCTACACCTTC.

This chain joins TRBV6-6 and TRBJ2-3, with D maybe TRBD1 (6 bases). V was pared by 6 bases and J by 1 base, with 14 bases between. The CDR3 sequence is 15 residues long. Germline lookup yields CDR1 MNHNY and CDR2 SVGAGI (reference sequence). Here the CDR3 reads CASRNRDIGTDTQYF. As DNA, the CDR3 is TGTGCCAGCAGAAACAGGGACATCGGCACAGATACGCAGTATTTT.